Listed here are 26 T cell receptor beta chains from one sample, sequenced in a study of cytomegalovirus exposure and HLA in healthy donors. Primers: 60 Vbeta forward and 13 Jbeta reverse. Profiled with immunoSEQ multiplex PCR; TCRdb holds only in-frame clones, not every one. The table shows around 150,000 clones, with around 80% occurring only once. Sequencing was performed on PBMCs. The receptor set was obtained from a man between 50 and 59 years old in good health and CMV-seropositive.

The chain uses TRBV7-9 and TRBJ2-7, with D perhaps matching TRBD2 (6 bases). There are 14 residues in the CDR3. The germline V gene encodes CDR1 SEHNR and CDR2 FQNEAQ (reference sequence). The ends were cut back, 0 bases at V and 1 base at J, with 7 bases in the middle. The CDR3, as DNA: TGTGCCAGCAGCTTAGCGGGAGGTTCCTACGAGCAGTACGTC. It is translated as CASSLAGGSYEQYV.

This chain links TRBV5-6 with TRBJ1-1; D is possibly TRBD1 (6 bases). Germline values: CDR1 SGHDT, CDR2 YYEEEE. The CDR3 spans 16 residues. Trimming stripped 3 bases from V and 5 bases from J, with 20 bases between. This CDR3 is CASSSPGLGGETEAFF. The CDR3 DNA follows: TGTGCCAGCAGCTCCCCAGGGTTAGGGGGAGAGACTGAAGCTTTCTTT. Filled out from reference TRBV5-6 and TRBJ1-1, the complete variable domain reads DAGVTQSPTHLIKTRGQQVTLRCSPKSGHDTVSWYQQALGQGPQFIFQYYEEEERQRGNFPDRFSGHQFPNYSSELNVNALLLGDSALYLCASSSPGLGGETEAFFGQGTRLTVV.

The CDR3 protein is CASSSLDREVVEKLFF. DNA for the CDR3: TGTGCCAGCAGCTCCCTGGACAGGGAGGTTGTTGAAAAACTGTTTTTT. The rearrangement uses TRBV5-8 and TRBJ1-4, with 8 bases matching TRBD1. The CDR3 runs to 16 residues. From germline, CDR1 is SGHTS and CDR2 YDEGEE. With V trimmed by 3 bases and J by 7 bases, 11 bases remained unmatched.

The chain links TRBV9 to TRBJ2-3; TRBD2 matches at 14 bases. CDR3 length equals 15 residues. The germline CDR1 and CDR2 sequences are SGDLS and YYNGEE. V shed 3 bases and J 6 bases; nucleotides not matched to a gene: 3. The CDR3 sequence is CASSAGLAGVDTQYF. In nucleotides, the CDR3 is TGTGCCAGCAGCGCGGGACTAGCGGGAGTGGATACGCAGTATTTT.

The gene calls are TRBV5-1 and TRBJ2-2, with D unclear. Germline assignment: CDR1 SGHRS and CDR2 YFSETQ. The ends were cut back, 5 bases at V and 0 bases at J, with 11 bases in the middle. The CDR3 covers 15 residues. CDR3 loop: CASSLGRANTGELFF. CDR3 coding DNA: TGCGCCAGCAGTCTGGGCCGAGCGAACACCGGGGAGCTGTTTTTT.

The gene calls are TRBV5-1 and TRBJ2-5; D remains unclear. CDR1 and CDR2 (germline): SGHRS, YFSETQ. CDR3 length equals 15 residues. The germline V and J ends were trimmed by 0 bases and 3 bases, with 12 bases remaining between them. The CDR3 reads CASSLGSKREETQYF. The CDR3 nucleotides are TGCGCCAGCAGCTTGGGGTCAAAGAGAGAAGAGACCCAGTACTTC.

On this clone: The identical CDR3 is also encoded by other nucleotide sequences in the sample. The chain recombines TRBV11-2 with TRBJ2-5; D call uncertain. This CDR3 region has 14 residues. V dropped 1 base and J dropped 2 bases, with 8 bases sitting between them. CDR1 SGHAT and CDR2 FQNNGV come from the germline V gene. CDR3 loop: CASSLVGGQETQYF. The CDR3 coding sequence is TGTGCCAGCAGCTTAGTCGGCGGTCAAGAGACCCAGTACTTC.

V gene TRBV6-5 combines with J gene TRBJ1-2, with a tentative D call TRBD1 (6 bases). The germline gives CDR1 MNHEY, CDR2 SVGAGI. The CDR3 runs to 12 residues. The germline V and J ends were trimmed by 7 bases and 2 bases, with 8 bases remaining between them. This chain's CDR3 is CASMGTNYGYTF. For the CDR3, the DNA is TGTGCCAGCATGGGGACAAACTATGGCTACACCTTC.

The CDR3 sequence: CASSPGLMGGETQYF. The CDR3 DNA reads TGCGCCAGCAGCCCTGGACTAATGGGGGGGGAGACCCAGTACTTC. This rearrangement joins TRBV5-1 to TRBJ2-5, with 7 bases fitting TRBD2. The CDR3 covers 15 residues. V dropped 4 bases and J dropped 5; count of bases not matched to a gene: 11. The germline CDR1 and CDR2 sequences are SGHRS and YFSETQ.

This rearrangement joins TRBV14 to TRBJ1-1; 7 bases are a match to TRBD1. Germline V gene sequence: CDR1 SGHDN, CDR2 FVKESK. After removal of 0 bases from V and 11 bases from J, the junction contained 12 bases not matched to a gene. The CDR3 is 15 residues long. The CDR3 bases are TGTGCCAGCAGCCAAGATCAGGGACAGATAGGAATGGCTTTCTTT. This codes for CASSQDQGQIGMAFF.

This CDR3 reads CASSERAGLGSYNSPLHF. The CDR3 DNA reads TGCGCCAGCAGTGAGAGGGCAGGGTTGGGATCCTATAATTCACCCCTCCACTTT. The rearrangement joins TRBV10-2 to TRBJ1-6, with TRBD1 as a possible D gene (5 bases). The CDR3 spans 18 residues. Germline lookup yields CDR1 WSHSY and CDR2 SAAADI. Trimming stripped 2 bases from V and 1 base from J, with 15 bases between.

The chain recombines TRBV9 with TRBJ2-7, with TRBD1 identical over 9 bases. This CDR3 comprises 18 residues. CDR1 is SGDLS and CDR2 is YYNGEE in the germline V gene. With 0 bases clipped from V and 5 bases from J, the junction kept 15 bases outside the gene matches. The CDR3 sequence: CASSVATGGISAGNEQYF. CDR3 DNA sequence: TGTGCCAGCAGCGTAGCTACAGGGGGCATCTCCGCGGGCAACGAGCAGTACTTC.

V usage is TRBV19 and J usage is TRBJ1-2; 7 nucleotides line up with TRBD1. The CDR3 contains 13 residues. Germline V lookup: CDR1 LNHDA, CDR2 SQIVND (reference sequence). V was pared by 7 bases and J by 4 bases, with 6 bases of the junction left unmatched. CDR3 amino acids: CASNLQGSYGYTF. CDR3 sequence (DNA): TGTGCCAGTAACCTACAGGGGAGCTATGGCTACACCTTC.

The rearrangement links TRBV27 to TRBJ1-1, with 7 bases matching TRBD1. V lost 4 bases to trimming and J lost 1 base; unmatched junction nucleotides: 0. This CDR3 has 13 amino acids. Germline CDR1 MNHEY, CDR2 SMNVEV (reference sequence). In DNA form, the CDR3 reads TGTGCCAGCAGTTACAGGGGGAACACTGAAGCTTTCTTT. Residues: CASSYRGNTEAFF.

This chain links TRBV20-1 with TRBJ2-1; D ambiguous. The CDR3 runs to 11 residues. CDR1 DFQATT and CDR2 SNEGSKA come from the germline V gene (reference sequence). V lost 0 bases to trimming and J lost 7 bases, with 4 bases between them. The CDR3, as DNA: TGCAGTGCTAGAGATCAAAATGAGCAGTTCTTC. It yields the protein CSARDQNEQFF.

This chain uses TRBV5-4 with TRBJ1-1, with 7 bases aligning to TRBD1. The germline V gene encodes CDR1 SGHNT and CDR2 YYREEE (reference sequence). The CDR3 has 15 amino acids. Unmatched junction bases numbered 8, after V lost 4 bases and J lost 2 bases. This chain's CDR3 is CASSHGTGVNTEAFF. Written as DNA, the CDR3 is TGTGCCAGCAGCCACGGTACAGGGGTTAACACTGAAGCTTTCTTT.

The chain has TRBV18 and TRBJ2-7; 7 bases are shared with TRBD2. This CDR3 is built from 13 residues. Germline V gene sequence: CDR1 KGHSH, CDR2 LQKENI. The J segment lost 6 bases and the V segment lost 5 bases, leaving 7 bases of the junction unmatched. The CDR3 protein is CASSGLDSGEQYF. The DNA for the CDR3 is TGTGCCAGCTCAGGACTAGATTCAGGCGAGCAGTACTTC.

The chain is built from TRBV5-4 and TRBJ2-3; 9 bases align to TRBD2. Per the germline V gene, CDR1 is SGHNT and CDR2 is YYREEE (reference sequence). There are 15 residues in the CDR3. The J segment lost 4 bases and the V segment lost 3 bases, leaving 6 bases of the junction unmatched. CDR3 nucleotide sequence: TGTGCCAGCAGCTCAAGCGGGAGGAAGGCAGATACGCAGTATTTT. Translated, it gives CASSSSGRKADTQYF.

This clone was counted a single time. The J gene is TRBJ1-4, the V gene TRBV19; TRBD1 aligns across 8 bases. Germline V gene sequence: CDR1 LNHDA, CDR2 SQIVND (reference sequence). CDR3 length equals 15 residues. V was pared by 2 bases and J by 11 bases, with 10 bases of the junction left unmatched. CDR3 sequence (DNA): TGTGCCAGTAGTATACCCGGGTCAGGGGGCGCGAAACTGTTTTTT. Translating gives CASSIPGSGGAKLFF.

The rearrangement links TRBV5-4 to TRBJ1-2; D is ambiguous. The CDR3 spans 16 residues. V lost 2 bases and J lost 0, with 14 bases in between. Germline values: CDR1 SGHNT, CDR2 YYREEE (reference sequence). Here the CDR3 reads CASSFPGVRANYGYTF. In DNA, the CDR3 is TGTGCCAGCAGCTTTCCAGGTGTTCGAGCTAACTATGGCTACACCTTC. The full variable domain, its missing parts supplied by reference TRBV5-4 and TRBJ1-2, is ETGVTQSPTHLIKTRGQQVTLRCSSQSGHNTVSWYQQALGQGPQFIFQYYREEENGRGNFPPRFSGLQFPNYSSELNVNALELDDSALYLCASSFPGVRANYGYTFGSGTRLTVV.

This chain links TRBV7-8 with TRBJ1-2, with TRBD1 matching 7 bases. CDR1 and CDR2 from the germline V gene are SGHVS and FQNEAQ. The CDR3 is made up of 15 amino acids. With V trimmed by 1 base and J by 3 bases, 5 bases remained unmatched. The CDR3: CASSLVGRGDYGYTF. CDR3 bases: TGTGCCAGCAGCTTAGTAGGCAGGGGGGACTATGGCTACACCTTC.

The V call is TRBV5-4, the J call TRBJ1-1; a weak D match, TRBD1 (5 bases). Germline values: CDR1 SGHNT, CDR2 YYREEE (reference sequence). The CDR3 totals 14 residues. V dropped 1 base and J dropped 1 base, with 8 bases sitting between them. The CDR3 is CASSLRGKNTEAFF. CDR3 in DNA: TGTGCCAGCAGCTTGCGGGGGAAGAACACTGAAGCTTTCTTT.

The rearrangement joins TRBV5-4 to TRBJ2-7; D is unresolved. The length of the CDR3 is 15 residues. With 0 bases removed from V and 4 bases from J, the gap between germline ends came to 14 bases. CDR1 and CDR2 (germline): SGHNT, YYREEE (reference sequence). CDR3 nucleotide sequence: TGTGCCAGCAGCTTGGGCAGCGCGACCCCTTACGAGCAGTACTTC. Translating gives CASSLGSATPYEQYF. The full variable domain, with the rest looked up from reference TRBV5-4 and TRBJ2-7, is ETGVTQSPTHLIKTRGQQVTLRCSSQSGHNTVSWYQQALGQGPQFIFQYYREEENGRGNFPPRFSGLQFPNYSSELNVNALELDDSALYLCASSLGSATPYEQYFGPGTRLTVT.

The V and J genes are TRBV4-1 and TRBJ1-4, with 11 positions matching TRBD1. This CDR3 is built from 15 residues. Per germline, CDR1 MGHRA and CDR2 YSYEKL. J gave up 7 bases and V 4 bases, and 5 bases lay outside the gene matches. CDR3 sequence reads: CASSLGQGAGEKLFF. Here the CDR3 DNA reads TGCGCCAGCAGCCTAGGACAGGGGGCAGGTGAAAAACTGTTTTTT.

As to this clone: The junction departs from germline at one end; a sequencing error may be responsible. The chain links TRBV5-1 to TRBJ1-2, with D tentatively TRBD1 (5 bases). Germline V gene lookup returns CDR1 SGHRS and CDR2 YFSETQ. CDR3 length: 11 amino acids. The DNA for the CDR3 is TGCGCCAGCAGCGACAGCTATGTCTACACCTTC. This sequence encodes CASSDSYVYTF.

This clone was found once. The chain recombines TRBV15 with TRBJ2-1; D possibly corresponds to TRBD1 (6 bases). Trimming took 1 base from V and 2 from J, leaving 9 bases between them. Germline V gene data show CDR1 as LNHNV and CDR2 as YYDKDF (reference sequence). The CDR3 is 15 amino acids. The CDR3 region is CATSRVGAAYNEQFF. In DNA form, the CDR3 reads TGTGCCACCAGCAGAGTGGGGGCAGCCTACAATGAGCAGTTCTTC. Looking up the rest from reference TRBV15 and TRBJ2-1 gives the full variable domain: DAMVIQNPRYQVTQFGKPVTLSCSQTLNHNVMYWYQQKSSQAPKLLFHYYDKDFNNEADTPDNFQSRRPNTSFCFLDIRSPGLGDTAMYLCATSRVGAAYNEQFFGPGTRLTVL.